This note documents a single T cell receptor (beta chain) sequence. The data were taken from a study of blood T cell repertoires in COVID-19. Study overall: T cells, B-cell-depleted T cells, or PBMCs supplied cDNA or gDNA.

In the authors' workflow: Amplification of reference gene primers provided the estimated nucleated cell counts. The data were produced by immunoSEQ multiplex PCR, yet TCRdb's version contains in-frame clones alone and is incomplete. That table gives V, J and clone size, and the DNA gave D and trimming. The data contain 70,000 to 100,000 clones, 75% of them singletons. Trimming stripped 1 base from V and 4 bases from J, with 10 bases between. CDR3 length equals 14 residues. Germline values: CDR1 MDHEN, CDR2 SYDVKM. The receptor was derived from a woman aged 50 to 60 with acute or convalescent COVID-19. Sequencing was done on a sample of peripheral blood. The chain is built from TRBV28 and TRBJ1-2; no definite D call. This chain's CDR3 is CASSLLAFSYGYTF. The CDR3 DNA reads TGTGCCAGCAGTTTATTGGCCTTCTCCTATGGCTACACCTTC.